This TCR beta chain derives from a study of blood T cell repertoires in COVID-19. Looking at the study overall: The United States, Italy and Spain were the sources of the acute and convalescent COVID-19 samples. T cells, B-cell-depleted T cells, or PBMCs supplied cDNA or gDNA.

This CDR3 spans 12 amino acids. Germline V gives CDR1 MGHRA, CDR2 YSYEKL. The V end lost 0 bases, the J end lost 5 bases, and 5 bases lay between the germline ends. Original analysis: For nucleated cells, counts were estimated from reference gene primer amplification. The data were produced by immunoSEQ multiplex PCR, yet TCRdb's version contains in-frame clones alone and is incomplete. V and J calls and clone size are copied from that table; D and trimming were computed from the DNA. The sample contains under 25,000 clones, approximately 85% of which appear only once. The receptor comes from a man between 65 and 79 years old in a cohort sampled during active COVID-19. The genes are TRBV4-1 and TRBJ2-7; no definite D call. Sequencing was carried out using peripheral blood. CDR3: CASSQDEHEQYF. Here the CDR3 DNA reads TGCGCCAGCAGCCAAGATGAGCACGAGCAGTACTTC.